A single T cell receptor (beta chain) is shown here with its context. This clone was detected only a few times. No cognate antigen has been identified for it. No much larger clone exists at a distance of one base, and base qualities are not known. The data were obtained in a study of technical replicates of blood from a few donors (dated by TCRdb to 2016 to 2017). The germline V gene supplies CDR1 SGHAT and CDR2 FQNNGV. The CDR3 spans 13 residues, from the cysteine through the phenylalanine. Just the 39-base CDR3 DNA is kept, in frame starting at base 1. V ends up 1 base short and J 6 bases short, with an unmatched junction base count of 1. The library came from the immunoSEQ multiplex PCR assay. TCRdb mirrors the immuneACCESS table, restricted to in-frame sequences. Some clones are absent from its copies; in checked studies, under half trace to an unresolved V gene, and the reason for the others is unknown. Here the sample has about 15,000 clones; roughly four fifths occur a single time. In total, the top ten clones hold around 9.1% of the sample.

This receptor was identified in a human donor in good health. Some clones in this sample may be carry-over from other donors' samples. The chain joins TRBV11-2 to TRBJ1-2; TRBD1 matches 8 bases in the middle. Sequencing used PBMCs. In nucleotide form, the sequence is TGTGCCAGCAGCTTAGGGACAGGGCATGGCTACACCTTC. Its protein product is CASSLGTGHGYTF.